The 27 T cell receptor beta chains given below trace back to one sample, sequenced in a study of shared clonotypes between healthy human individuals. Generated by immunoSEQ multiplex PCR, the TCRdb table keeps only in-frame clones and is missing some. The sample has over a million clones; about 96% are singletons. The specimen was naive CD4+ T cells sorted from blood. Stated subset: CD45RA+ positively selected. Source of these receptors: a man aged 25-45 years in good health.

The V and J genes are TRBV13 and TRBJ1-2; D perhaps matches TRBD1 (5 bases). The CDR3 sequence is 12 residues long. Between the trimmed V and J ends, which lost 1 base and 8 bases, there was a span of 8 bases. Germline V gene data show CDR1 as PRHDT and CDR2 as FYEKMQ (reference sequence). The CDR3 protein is CASSLAGTGYTF. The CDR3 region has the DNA TGTGCCAGCAGCTTAGCAGGGACCGGCTACACCTTC.

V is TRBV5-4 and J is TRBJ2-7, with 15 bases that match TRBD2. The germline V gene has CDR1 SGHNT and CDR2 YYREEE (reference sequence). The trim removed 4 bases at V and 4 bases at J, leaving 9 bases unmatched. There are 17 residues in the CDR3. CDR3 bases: TGTGCCAGCAGCATCTGGACTAGCGGGAGGGCGGGGTACGAGCAGTACTTC. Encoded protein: CASSIWTSGRAGYEQYF.

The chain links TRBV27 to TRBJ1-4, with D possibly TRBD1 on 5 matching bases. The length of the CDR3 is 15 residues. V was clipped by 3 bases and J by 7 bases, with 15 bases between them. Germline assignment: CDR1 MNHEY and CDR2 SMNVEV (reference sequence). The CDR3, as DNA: TGTGCCAGCAGTTTTTTTGGGGGGGAAGGTGAAAAACTGTTTTTT. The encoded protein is CASSFFGGEGEKLFF.

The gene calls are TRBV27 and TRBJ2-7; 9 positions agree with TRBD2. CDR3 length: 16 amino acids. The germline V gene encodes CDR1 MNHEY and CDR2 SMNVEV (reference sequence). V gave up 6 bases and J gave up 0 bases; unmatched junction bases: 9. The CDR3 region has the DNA TGTGCCAGCAGGGACCCTAGCGGGACTTCCTCCTACGAGCAGTACTTC. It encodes CASRDPSGTSSYEQYF.

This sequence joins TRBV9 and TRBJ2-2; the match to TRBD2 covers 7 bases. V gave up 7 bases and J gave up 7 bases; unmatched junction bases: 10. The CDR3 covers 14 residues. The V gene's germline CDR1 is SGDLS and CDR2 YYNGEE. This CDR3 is CASGRTSRVGELFF. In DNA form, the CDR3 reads TGTGCCAGCGGGCGGACTAGTCGGGTCGGGGAGCTGTTTTTT.

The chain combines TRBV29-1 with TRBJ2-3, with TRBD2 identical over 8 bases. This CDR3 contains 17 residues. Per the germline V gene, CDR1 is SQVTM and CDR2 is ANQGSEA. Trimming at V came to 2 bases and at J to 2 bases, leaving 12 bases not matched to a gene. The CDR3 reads CSVERGTRSKFTDTQYF. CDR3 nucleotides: TGCAGCGTTGAAAGGGGGACTAGATCTAAATTCACAGATACGCAGTATTTT.

CDR3 nucleotide sequence: TGTGCCAGCAGTCCACAGGGGGAGCTGGACGAGCAGTACTTC. It encodes CASSPQGELDEQYF. The V call is TRBV27, the J call TRBJ2-7; 8 nucleotides agree with TRBD1. Germline V gene sequence: CDR1 MNHEY, CDR2 SMNVEV (reference sequence). The CDR3 runs 14 residues. Trimming removed 5 bases from V and 5 bases from J; junction bases left unmatched: 8.

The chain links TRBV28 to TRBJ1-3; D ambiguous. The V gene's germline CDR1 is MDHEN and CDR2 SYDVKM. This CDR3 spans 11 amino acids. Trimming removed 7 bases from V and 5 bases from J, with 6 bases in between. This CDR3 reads CASIERNTIYF. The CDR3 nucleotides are TGTGCCAGCATTGAGAGAAACACCATATATTTT. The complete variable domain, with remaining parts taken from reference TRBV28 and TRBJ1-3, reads DVKVTQSSRYLVKRTGEKVFLECVQDMDHENMFWYRQDPGLGLRLIYFSYDVKMKEKGDIPEGYSVSREKKERFSLILESASTNQTSMYLCASIERNTIYFGEGSWLTVV.

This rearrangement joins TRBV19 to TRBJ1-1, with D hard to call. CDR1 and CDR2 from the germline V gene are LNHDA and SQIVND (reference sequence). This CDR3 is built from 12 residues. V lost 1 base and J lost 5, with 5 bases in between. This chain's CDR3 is CASSIVETEAFF. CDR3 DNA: TGTGCCAGTAGTATAGTCGAGACTGAAGCTTTCTTT.

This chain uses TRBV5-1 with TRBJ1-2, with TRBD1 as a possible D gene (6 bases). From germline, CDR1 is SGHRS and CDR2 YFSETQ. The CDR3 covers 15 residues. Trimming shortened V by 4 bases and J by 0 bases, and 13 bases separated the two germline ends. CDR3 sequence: CASSPSTGTNYGYTF. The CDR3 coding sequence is TGCGCCAGCAGCCCCTCAACAGGGACTAACTATGGCTACACCTTC. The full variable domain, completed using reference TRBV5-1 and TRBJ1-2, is KAGVTQTPRYLIKTRGQQVTLSCSPISGHRSVSWYQQTPGQGLQFLFEYFSETQRNKGNFPGRFSGRQFSNSRSEMNVSTLELGDSALYLCASSPSTGTNYGYTFGSGTRLTVV.

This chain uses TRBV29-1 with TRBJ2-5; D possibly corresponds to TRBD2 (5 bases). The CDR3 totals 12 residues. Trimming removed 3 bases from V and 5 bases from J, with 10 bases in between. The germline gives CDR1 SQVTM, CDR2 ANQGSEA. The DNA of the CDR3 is TGCAGCGTTGATGTCGGCGGGGAGACCCAGTACTTC. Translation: CSVDVGGETQYF.

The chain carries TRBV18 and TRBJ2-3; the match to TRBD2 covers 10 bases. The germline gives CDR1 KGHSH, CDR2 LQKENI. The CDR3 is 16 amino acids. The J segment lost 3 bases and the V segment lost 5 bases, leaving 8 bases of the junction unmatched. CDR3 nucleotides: TGTGCCAGCTCAGCTACTAGCGGGACCAAAACAGATACGCAGTATTTT. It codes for CASSATSGTKTDTQYF.

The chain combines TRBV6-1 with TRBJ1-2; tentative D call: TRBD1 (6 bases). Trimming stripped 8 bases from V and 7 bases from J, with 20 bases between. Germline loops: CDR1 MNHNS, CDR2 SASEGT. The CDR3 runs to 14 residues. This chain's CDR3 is CASGVIQGVGGYTF. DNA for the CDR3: TGTGCCAGCGGGGTAATACAGGGAGTTGGTGGCTACACCTTC.

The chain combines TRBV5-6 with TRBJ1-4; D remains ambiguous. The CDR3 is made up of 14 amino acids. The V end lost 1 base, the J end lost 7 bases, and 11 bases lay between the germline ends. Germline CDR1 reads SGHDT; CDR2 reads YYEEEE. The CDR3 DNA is TGTGCCAGCAGCTTGAACTTGAGAATTGAAAAACTGTTTTTT. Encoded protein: CASSLNLRIEKLFF.

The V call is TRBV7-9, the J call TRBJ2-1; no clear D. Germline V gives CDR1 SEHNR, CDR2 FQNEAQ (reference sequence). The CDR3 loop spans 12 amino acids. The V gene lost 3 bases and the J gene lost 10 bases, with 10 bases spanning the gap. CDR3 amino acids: CASSFKVGEQFF. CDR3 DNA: TGTGCCAGCAGCTTTAAGGTTGGGGAGCAGTTCTTC.

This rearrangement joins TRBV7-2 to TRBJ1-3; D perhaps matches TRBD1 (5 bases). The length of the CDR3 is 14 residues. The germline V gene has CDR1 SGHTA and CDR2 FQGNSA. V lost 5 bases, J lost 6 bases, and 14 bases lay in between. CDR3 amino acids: CASSRGGTQNTIYF. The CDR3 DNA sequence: TGTGCCAGCAGCCGGGGGGGTACCCAAAACACCATATATTTT.

The CDR3 sequence: CASSLGGIPAGNQPQHF. Here the CDR3 DNA reads TGTGCCAGCAGCTTAGGCGGGATTCCAGCGGGCAATCAGCCCCAGCATTTT. The rearrangement links TRBV7-8 to TRBJ1-5; D ambiguous. V lost 1 base and J lost 2, with 15 bases in between. CDR3 length: 17 amino acids. The germline V gene has CDR1 SGHVS and CDR2 FQNEAQ.

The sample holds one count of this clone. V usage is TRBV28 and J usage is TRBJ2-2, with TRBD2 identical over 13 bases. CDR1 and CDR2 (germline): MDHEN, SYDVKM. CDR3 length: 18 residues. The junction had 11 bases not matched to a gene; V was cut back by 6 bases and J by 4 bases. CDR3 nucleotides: TGTGCCAGCAGCCCCTCACTAGCGGGAGGGCCGGGCACCGGGGAGCTGTTTTTT. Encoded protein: CASSPSLAGGPGTGELFF.

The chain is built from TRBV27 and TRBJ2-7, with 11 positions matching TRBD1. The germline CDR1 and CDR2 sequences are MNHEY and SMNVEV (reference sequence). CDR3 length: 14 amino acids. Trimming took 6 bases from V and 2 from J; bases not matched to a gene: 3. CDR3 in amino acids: CASRPGQGAYEQYF. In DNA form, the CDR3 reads TGTGCCAGCAGACCGGGACAGGGGGCCTACGAGCAGTACTTC.

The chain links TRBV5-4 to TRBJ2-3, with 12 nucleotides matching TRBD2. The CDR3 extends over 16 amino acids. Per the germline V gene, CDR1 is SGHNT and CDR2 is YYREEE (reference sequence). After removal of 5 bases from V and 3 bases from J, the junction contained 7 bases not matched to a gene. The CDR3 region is CASSKASGRGTDTQYF. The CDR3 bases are TGTGCCAGCAGTAAGGCTAGCGGGAGGGGTACAGATACGCAGTATTTT.

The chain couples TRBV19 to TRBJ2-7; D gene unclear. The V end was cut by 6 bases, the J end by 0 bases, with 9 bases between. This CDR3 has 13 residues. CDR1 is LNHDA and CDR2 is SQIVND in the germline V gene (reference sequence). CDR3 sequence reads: CASRGSPSYEQYF. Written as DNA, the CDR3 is TGTGCCAGTAGGGGCTCGCCCTCCTACGAGCAGTACTTC. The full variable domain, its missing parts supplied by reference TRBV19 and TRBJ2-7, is DGGITQSPKYLFRKEGQNVTLSCEQNLNHDAMYWYRQDPGQGLRLIYYSQIVNDFQKGDIAEGYSVSREKKESFPLTVTSAQKNPTAFYLCASRGSPSYEQYFGPGTRLTVT.

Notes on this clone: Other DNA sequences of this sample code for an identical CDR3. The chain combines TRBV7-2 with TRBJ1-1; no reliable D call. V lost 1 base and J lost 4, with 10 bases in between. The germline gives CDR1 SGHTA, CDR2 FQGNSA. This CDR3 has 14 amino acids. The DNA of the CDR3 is TGTGCCAGCAGCTTAGTCCCGGGTGGCACTGAAGCTTTCTTT. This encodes CASSLVPGGTEAFF.

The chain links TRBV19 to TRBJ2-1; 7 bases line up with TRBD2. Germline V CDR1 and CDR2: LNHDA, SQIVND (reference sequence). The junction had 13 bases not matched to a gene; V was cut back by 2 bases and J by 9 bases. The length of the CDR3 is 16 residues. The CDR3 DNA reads TGTGCCAGTAGTATACTTGGCGGGAGTTTGAGCGGTGAGCAGTTCTTC. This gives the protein CASSILGGSLSGEQFF.

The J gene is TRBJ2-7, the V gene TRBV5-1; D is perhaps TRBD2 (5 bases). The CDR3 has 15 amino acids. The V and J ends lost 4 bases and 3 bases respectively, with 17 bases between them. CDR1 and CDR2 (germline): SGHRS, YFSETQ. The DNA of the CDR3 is TGCGCCAGCAGCCCGGGGTTAGGGCTGGGCTACGAGCAGTACTTC. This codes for CASSPGLGLGYEQYF.

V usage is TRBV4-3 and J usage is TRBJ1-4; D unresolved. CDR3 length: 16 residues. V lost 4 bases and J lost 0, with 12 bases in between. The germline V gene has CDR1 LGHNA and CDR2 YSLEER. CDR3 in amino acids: CASSRVESATNEKLFF. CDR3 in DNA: TGCGCCAGCAGCCGAGTCGAGTCTGCAACTAATGAAAAACTGTTTTTT.

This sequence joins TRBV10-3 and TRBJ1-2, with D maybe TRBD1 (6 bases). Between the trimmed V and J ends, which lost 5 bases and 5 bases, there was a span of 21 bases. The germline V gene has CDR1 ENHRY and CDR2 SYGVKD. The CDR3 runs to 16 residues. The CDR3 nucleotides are TGTGCCATCAGTTCGGGGGCCCGTTCTAAAGGGTATGGCTACACCTTC. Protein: CAISSGARSKGYGYTF.

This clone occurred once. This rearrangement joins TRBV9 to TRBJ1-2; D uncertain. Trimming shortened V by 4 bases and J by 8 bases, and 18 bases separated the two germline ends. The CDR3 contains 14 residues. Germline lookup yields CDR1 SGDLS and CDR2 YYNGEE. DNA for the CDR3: TGTGCCAGCAGCAGCCCGACGATCCCCGGGGGCTACACCTTC. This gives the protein CASSSPTIPGGYTF.